This T cell receptor (beta chain) was documented in a study of cytomegalovirus exposure and HLA in healthy donors. Germline CDR1 reads SGHTA; CDR2 reads FQGTGA. This CDR3 has 15 amino acids. With 6 bases clipped from V and 4 bases from J, the junction kept 11 bases outside the gene matches. PCR primers comprised 60 Vbeta and 13 Jbeta primers. Repertoires were generated with immunoSEQ multiplex PCR, while TCRdb's copy carries only in-frame clones and drops some. The profile shows under 140,000 clones, approximately 80% of them singletons. As for this clone: What it binds is unknown.

Study-wide results and limits: According to an earlier analysis, most TCR beta V segments yielded productive rearrangements about 87% or about 30% of the time. As was reported, the HLA-A and HLA-B alleles of most subjects were accurately predicted from TCR beta sequences.

The clonotype comes from a man aged 30 to 39 in good health and CMV-seropositive. Input material: PBMCs. The gene calls are TRBV7-3 and TRBJ2-7; 8 nucleotides match TRBD2. The CDR3 bases are TGTGCCAGCAGTCCGCTAGCGGGCGTTCCGTACGAGCAGTACTTC. Translated: CASSPLAGVPYEQYF.